These 6 T cell receptor beta chains were sequenced from one sample in a study of human versus mouse CDR3 diversity and MHC coevolution. Profiling relied on immunoSEQ multiplex PCR, and the TCRdb table lists in-frame clones only, not all of them. Of 50,000 to 65,000 clones listed, 94% are singletons. Sequencing input: naive CD4+ T cells from blood. Subset described: CD45RO-negative CD62L-positive naive CD4 T cells. These receptors came from a person aged 55-75 years in good health.

The chain joins TRBV13 to TRBJ1-2; D might be TRBD1 (5 bases). The CDR3 contains 13 residues. Germline V gives CDR1 PRHDT, CDR2 FYEKMQ (reference sequence). V lost 5 bases and J 3 bases, leaving 10 bases between the germline ends. CDR3: CASSPTGDYGYTF. CDR3 nucleotide sequence: TGTGCCAGCAGCCCGACGGGGGACTATGGCTACACCTTC.

The chain links TRBV5-1 to TRBJ2-5; D may be TRBD1 (6 bases). The CDR3 covers 13 residues. Germline V gives CDR1 SGHRS, CDR2 YFSETQ. V dropped 4 bases and J dropped 5 bases, with 12 bases sitting between them. In DNA, the CDR3 is TGCGCCAGCAGCGGGCAGGGGACGGAGACCCAGTACTTC. Translating it yields CASSGQGTETQYF.

V gene TRBV5-1 combines with J gene TRBJ2-1; 10 nucleotides agree with TRBD2. CDR1 and CDR2 (germline): SGHRS, YFSETQ. J gave up 0 bases and V 3 bases, and 3 bases lay outside the gene matches. The CDR3 consists of 16 residues. The CDR3 DNA is TGCGCCAGCAGCTCTAGCGGGAGAGACTCCTACAATGAGCAGTTCTTC. Its protein is CASSSSGRDSYNEQFF.

J is TRBJ1-4 and V is TRBV7-9; TRBD1 is a possible D gene (5 bases). V was trimmed by 0 bases and J by 7 bases, leaving 12 bases between them. The germline CDR1 and CDR2 sequences are SEHNR and FQNEAQ (reference sequence). The CDR3 is 15 residues long. DNA of the CDR3: TGTGCCAGCAGCTTAGCAGGCAGGGCTGGTGAAAAACTGTTTTTT. Its translation: CASSLAGRAGEKLFF.

This sequence joins TRBV29-1 and TRBJ2-1; 7 nucleotides line up with TRBD2. The V gene's germline CDR1 is SQVTM and CDR2 ANQGSEA. Unmatched junction bases numbered 9, after V lost 4 bases and J lost 9 bases. The CDR3 runs to 13 residues. Here the CDR3 DNA reads TGCAGCGTTGTGGCCGGAGGCGGGGGTGAGCAGTTCTTC. It translates to CSVVAGGGGEQFF.

This sequence joins TRBV5-1 and TRBJ2-4, with unresolved D. This CDR3 comprises 15 residues. V was cut by 2 bases and J by 0 bases, with 9 bases left in between. From germline, CDR1 is SGHRS and CDR2 YFSETQ. The CDR3 DNA reads TGCGCCAGCAGCTTAACAACGGGAGCCAAAAACATTCAGTACTTC. Protein: CASSLTTGAKNIQYF.